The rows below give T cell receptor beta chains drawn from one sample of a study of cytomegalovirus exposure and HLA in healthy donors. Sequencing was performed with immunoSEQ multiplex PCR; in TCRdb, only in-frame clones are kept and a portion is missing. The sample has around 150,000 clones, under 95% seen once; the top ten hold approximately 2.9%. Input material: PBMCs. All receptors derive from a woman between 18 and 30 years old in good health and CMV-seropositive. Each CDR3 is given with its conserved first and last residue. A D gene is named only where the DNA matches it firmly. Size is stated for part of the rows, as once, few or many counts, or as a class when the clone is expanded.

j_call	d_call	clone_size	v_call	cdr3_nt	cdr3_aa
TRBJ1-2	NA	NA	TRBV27	TGTGCCAGCAGTTTAGATCCGATCGGTAACTATGGCTACACCTTC	CASSLDPIGNYGYTF
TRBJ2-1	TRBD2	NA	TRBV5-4	TGTGCCAGCAGCTTGGGAAGCGGGAGTCTTTACAATGAGCAGTTCTTC	CASSLGSGSLYNEQFF
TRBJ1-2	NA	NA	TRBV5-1	TGCGCCAGCAGCTTGTACCAGGGTTGGGGCTACACCTTC	CASSLYQGWGYTF
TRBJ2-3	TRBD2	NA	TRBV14	TGTGCCAGCAGCCATCCCCGGGGGGGGGCATCAGATACGCAGTATTTT	CASSHPRGGASDTQYF
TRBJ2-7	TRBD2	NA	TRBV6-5	TGTGCCAGCAGCCCGGGACTAGCGTTAAAAGAGCAGTACTTC	CASSPGLALKEQYF
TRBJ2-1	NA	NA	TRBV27	TGTGCCAGCAGTACCACCGCCCCTGGACAGCTATACAATGAGCAGTTCTTC	CASSTTAPGQLYNEQFF
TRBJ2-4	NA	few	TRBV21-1	TGTGCCAGCAGCAACGGGTATCCCTCCGCCAAAAACATTCAGTACTTC	CASSNGYPSAKNIQYF
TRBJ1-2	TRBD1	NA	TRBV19	TGTGCCAGTAGTATAGGGGACAGTTCTAACTATGGCTACACCTTC	CASSIGDSSNYGYTF
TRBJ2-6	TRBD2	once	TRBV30	TGTGCCTGGGAACTAGCGGGGGGGCCGAGGGCCAACGTCCTGACTTTC	CAWELAGGPRANVLTF
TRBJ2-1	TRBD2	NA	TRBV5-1	TGCGCCAGCAGCTTGGGAGGGACTAGGGACAATGAGCAGTTCTTC	CASSLGGTRDNEQFF
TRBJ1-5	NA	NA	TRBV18	TGTGCCAGCTCACCACTTGGATCAGGGGGCAATCAGCCCCAGCATTTT	CASSPLGSGGNQPQHF
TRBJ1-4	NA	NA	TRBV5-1	TGCGCCAGCAGCCTCCAGGGAAGTGGGAATGAAAAACTGTTTTTT	CASSLQGSGNEKLFF
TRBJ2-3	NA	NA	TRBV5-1	TGCGCCAGCAGGGACAGACAGGGCACAGATACGCAGTATTTT	CASRDRQGTDTQYF
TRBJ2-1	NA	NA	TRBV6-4	TGTGCCAGCAGTGACTCTCAGCGTAATGAGCAGTTCTTC	CASSDSQRNEQFF
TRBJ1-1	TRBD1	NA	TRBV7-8	TGTGCCAGCAGCTTTGGACAGGGGAACACTGAAGCTTTCTTT	CASSFGQGNTEAFF
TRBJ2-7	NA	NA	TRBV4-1	TGCGCCAGCAGCCAAGATTTGGGCGGGGCCCCCTACGAGCAGTACTTC	CASSQDLGGAPYEQYF
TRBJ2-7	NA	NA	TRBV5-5	TGTGCCAGCAGCCGCGGGGGCGGCGAAGCACGGGAGCAGTACTTC	CASSRGGGEAREQYF
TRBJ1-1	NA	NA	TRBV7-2	TGTGCCAGCAGCTTAGCTGGGGCGACTGAAGCTTTCTTT	CASSLAGATEAFF
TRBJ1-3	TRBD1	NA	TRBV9	TGTGCCAGCAGCGCAACCGGGACAGAACTCTCTGGAAACACCATATATTTT	CASSATGTELSGNTIYF
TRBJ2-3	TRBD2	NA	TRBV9	TGTGCCAGCAGCGACGGACTAGCGGGAGAGGCAGATACGCAGTATTTT	CASSDGLAGEADTQYF
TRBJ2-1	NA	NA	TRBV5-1	TGCGCCAGCAGCCGGCCGGAGTTTGGATTGAATGAGCAGTTCTTC	CASSRPEFGLNEQFF
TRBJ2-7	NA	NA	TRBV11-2	TGTGCCAGCAGCTTAGGGGGGGTAGCGGAGACGTACGAGCAGTACTTC	CASSLGGVAETYEQYF
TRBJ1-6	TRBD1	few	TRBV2	TGTGCCAGCAGGGGTGGGACAGTAAATAATTCACCCCTCCACTTT	CASRGGTVNNSPLHF
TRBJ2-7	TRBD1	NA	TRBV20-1	TGCAGTGCTCCACAGGGGTGGGAGCAGTACTTC	CSAPQGWEQYF
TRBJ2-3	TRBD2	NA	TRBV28	TGTGCCAGCAGTTTGCGGCGGGAGCTCACAGATACGCAGTATTTT	CASSLRRELTDTQYF
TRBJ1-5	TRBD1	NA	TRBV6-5	TGTGCCAGCAGTGAAGGACAGGGGACGGAGCCCCAGCATTTT	CASSEGQGTEPQHF
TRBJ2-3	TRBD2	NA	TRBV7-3	TGTGCCAGCAGCTCAAGCGGGAGGCGAACAGATACGCAGTATTTT	CASSSSGRRTDTQYF
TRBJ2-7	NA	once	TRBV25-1	TGTGCCAGCAGTGAATTGGGGGGAAGCTCCTACGAGCAGTACTTC	CASSELGGSSYEQYF
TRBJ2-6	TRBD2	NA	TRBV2	TGTGCCACCCCGGGGGGGGCGTCTGGGGCCAACGTCCTGACTTTC	CATPGGASGANVLTF
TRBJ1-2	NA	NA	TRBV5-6	TGTGCCAGCAGCTTGGTGGAGTCCCCGGGCTACACCTTC	CASSLVESPGYTF
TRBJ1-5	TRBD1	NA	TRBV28	TGTGCCAGCAGTCTGAGGGGACAGGGAGATCAGCCCCAGCATTTT	CASSLRGQGDQPQHF
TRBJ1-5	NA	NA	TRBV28	TGTGCCAGCAGTTTAAGGGGGATGGGCCAGCCCCAGCATTTT	CASSLRGMGQPQHF
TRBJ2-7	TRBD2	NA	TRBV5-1	TGCGCCAGCAGCATGACTAGCGGGGGCCCCTACGAGCAGTACTTC	CASSMTSGGPYEQYF
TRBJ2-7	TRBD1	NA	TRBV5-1	TGCGCCAGCAGCTTGACCCCCCTTCAGGGGGCGATGTCCTACGAGCAGTACTTC	CASSLTPLQGAMSYEQYF
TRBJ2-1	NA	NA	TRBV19	TGTGCCTCGACGGAGAGCTCCTACAATGAGCAGTTCTTC	CASTESSYNEQFF
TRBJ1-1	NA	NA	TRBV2	TGTGCCAGCAGTGACCAGGCCGTTGAAGCTTTCTTT	CASSDQAVEAFF
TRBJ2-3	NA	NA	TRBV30	TGTGCCTGGAGTGGGGAGGAGGGAGTGGCAGATACGCAGTATTTT	CAWSGEEGVADTQYF
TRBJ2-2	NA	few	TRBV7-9	TGTGCCAGCAGCTTAACAGGGAATGTGCTGTTTTTT	CASSLTGNVLFF
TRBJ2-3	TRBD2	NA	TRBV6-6	TGTGCCAGCAGAACCCTTCGGGGGGGGGTAGATACGCAGTATTTT	CASRTLRGGVDTQYF
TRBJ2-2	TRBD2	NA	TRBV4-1	TGCGCCAGCAGCCGCCTGACTAGCGGGACCACCGGGGAGCTGTTTTTT	CASSRLTSGTTGELFF
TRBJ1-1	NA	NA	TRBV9	TGTGCCAGCAGTTATGGAGGGAACACTGAAGCTTTCTTT	CASSYGGNTEAFF
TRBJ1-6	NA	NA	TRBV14	TGTGCCAGCAGCCAAAGAACGGGGATGGGCTCACCCCTCCACTTT	CASSQRTGMGSPLHF
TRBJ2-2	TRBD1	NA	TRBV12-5	TGTGCTAGTGGTGCGAGGGGGCTAAATGCCGGGGAGCTGTTTTTT	CASGARGLNAGELFF
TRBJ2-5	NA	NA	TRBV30	TGTGCCTGGAGTAACTTGCAAGAGACCCAGTACTTC	CAWSNLQETQYF
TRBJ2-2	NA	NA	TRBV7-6	TGTGCCAGCAGCTTGACGGAGGGTGGCACCGGGGAGCTGTTTTTT	CASSLTEGGTGELFF
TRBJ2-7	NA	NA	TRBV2	TGTGCCAGCAGCGAACAGGGTTACGAGCAGTACTTC	CASSEQGYEQYF
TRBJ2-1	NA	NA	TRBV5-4	TGTGCCAGCAGCAATCGACTAGGAGAAGGTATCTACAATGAGCAGTTCTTC	CASSNRLGEGIYNEQFF
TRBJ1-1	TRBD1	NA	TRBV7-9	TGTGCCAGCAGCTTATCCTCCGGGACAGGGGTTGAAGCTTTCTTT	CASSLSSGTGVEAFF